The 25 T cell receptor beta chains reported below all come from one sample, sequenced in a study of identical twins. In TCRdb, the 5' RACE reads were re-called with MiXCR into one record per CDR3 protein. The sample lists approximately 300,000 distinct CDR3 sequences; roughly 9.8% were seen once. This sample also belongs to another study, concerning yellow fever vaccine responses in identical twins.

The sequenced material came from CD8+ T cells sorted from blood. The receptors derive from a young woman in good health.

This clonotype was picked up a small number of times. The V gene is TRBV7-2, the J gene TRBJ2-1; 7 bases are a match to TRBD1. The CDR3 totals 17 residues. Germline V gene data show CDR1 as SGHTA and CDR2 as FQGNSA. Trimming took 0 bases from V and 6 from J; bases not matched to a gene: 11. The CDR3 DNA sequence: TGTGCCAGCAGCTTAGCAGGGGGCTCTGAGGCTCTCAATGAGCAGTTCTTC. It specifies CASSLAGGSEALNEQFF.

As for this clonotype: A read error may be the cause here, since a much bigger clone is one base away. The J gene is TRBJ2-7, the V gene TRBV4-1; 10 nucleotides agree with TRBD1. Germline V lookup: CDR1 MGHRA, CDR2 YSYEKL. The CDR3 runs 13 residues. J lost 6 bases, V lost 4 bases, and 3 bases had no gene match. The CDR3 nucleotides are TGCGCCAGCAGCCCGGACAGGGGGTTCGAGCAGTACTTC. It specifies CASSPDRGFEQYF.

The table lists this clonotype with many counts. The rearrangement uses TRBV7-8 and TRBJ2-3; D perhaps matches TRBD1 (5 bases). V lost 5 bases to trimming and J lost 4 bases, with 10 bases between them. The CDR3 runs 13 residues. Germline CDR1 SGHVS, CDR2 FQNEAQ. CDR3 protein: CASSPRQPDTQYF. The CDR3 bases are TGTGCCAGCAGCCCCCGACAGCCAGATACGCAGTATTTT.

This clonotype was observed at least ten times. The chain employs TRBV12-3 or TRBV12-4 and TRBJ2-1; D is unresolved. Trimming stripped 3 bases from V and 5 bases from J, with 5 bases between. The CDR3 consists of 12 residues. The CDR3 bases are TGTGCCAGCAGTTTCCTCGACAATGAGCAGTTCTTC. Residues: CASSFLDNEQFF.

This clonotype was detected a few times. This chain uses TRBV7-9 with TRBJ1-2; D is ambiguous. The CDR3 spans 15 residues. With 3 bases removed from V and 3 bases from J, the gap between germline ends came to 14 bases. Germline V lookup: CDR1 SEHNR, CDR2 FQNEAQ (reference sequence). The DNA for the CDR3 is TGTGCCAGCAGCTTGGAAGTCGCGGACCACTATGGCTACACCTTC. It translates to CASSLEVADHYGYTF.

The J gene is TRBJ2-7, the V gene TRBV6-5, with 9 bases identical to TRBD2. The length of the CDR3 is 15 residues. Unmatched junction bases numbered 6, after V lost 0 bases and J lost 6 bases. Germline CDR1 MNHEY, CDR2 SVGAGI. The CDR3 DNA sequence: TGTGCCAGCAGTTACTCCGCGGGAGGGCTAGGCGAGCAGTACTTC. It codes for CASSYSAGGLGEQYF.

The V call is TRBV23-1, the J call TRBJ2-4; D is uncertain. Being an ORF, TRBV23-1 has a function that is uncertain. The V gene lost 5 bases and the J gene lost 6 bases, with 5 bases spanning the gap. The CDR3 sequence is 11 residues long. The CDR3 DNA is TGCGCCAGCAGTAAAATAAACATTCAGTACTTC. Translated: CASSKINIQYF.

This clonotype was observed many times. The rearrangement uses TRBV4-1 and TRBJ2-1, with D tentatively TRBD1 (5 bases). The CDR3 loop spans 17 amino acids. The V end was cut by 3 bases, the J end by 0 bases, with 15 bases between. Germline-derived CDR1 and CDR2 are MGHRA and YSYEKL. Written as DNA, the CDR3 is TGCGCCAGCAGCCAGGTTATGGATCAGGGCTCCTACAATGAGCAGTTCTTC. It codes for CASSQVMDQGSYNEQFF.

The V gene is TRBV2, the J gene TRBJ2-7, with 11 bases identical to TRBD1. Trimming removed 8 bases from V and 2 bases from J; junction bases left unmatched: 20. This CDR3 spans 19 amino acids. Germline CDR1 SNHLY, CDR2 FYNNEI. The CDR3 DNA reads TGTGCCAGCTCTTACCGGGACAGGGGGAAGGGGGAGCCGCCCTACGAGCAGTACTTC. Its translation is CASSYRDRGKGEPPYEQYF.

This clonotype was detected many times. The chain employs TRBV5-1 and TRBJ2-3; perhaps TRBD2 as D (6 bases). The CDR3 consists of 15 residues. Trimming stripped 3 bases from V and 0 bases from J, with 11 bases between. Germline CDR1 and CDR2: SGHRS and YFSETQ. The CDR3 region has the DNA TGCGCCAGCAGCTCGGTCAGCGGGAGCACAGATACGCAGTATTTT. It translates to CASSSVSGSTDTQYF.

This clonotype has ten or more counts. The chain recombines TRBV7-9 with TRBJ2-7, with TRBD2 identical over 8 bases. Germline V gene data show CDR1 as SEHNR and CDR2 as FQNEAQ (reference sequence). The J segment lost 2 bases and the V segment lost 4 bases, leaving 4 bases of the junction unmatched. This CDR3 has 14 amino acids. The CDR3 DNA reads as TGTGCCAGCAGCTCGGGACTAGTTCCCTACGAGCAGTACTTC. This codes for CASSSGLVPYEQYF.

The table lists this clonotype with many counts. CDR3 amino acids: CASSVGDRGSETDTQYF. The CDR3 region has the DNA TGTGCCAGCAGCGTAGGAGACAGGGGATCAGAAACAGATACGCAGTATTTT. This rearrangement joins TRBV9 to TRBJ2-3, with 8 bases lining up with TRBD1. Per germline, CDR1 SGDLS and CDR2 YYNGEE. With V trimmed by 0 bases and J by 3 bases, 9 bases remained unmatched. This CDR3 has 17 amino acids.

This clonotype was seen ten or more times. V and J are TRBV11-2 and TRBJ2-6; 8 bases agree with TRBD1. The germline CDR1 and CDR2 sequences are SGHAT and FQNNGV. The CDR3 spans 15 residues. The trim removed 5 bases at V and 2 bases at J, leaving 2 bases unmatched. CDR3 bases: TGTGCCAGCAGCATGACAGGGGCTGGGGCCAACGTCCTGACTTTC. Translation: CASSMTGAGANVLTF. Based on the CDR3 plus reference TRBV11-2 and TRBJ2-6, the full variable domain is EAGVAQSPRYKIIEKRQSVAFWCNPISGHATLYWYQQILGQGPKLLIQFQNNGVVDDSQLPKDRFSAERLKGVDSTLKIQPAKLEDSAVYLCASSMTGAGANVLTFGAGSRLTVL.

This clonotype came up a few times. The V gene is TRBV29-1, the J gene TRBJ2-7, with TRBD2 as a possible D gene (6 bases). The V end lost 4 bases, the J end lost 5 bases, and 18 bases lay between the germline ends. The germline CDR1 and CDR2 sequences are SQVTM and ANQGSEA. CDR3 length: 14 amino acids. DNA for the CDR3: TGCAGCGTTGGGTTGGCGGAGGGCCCCGACGAGCAGTACTTC. Translating it yields CSVGLAEGPDEQYF.

Ten or more counts support this clonotype. The chain has TRBV6-1 and TRBJ1-1; a weak D match, TRBD1 (6 bases). V lost 7 bases to trimming and J lost 0 bases, with 12 bases between them. CDR3 length equals 14 residues. Germline V lookup: CDR1 MNHNS, CDR2 SASEGT. The CDR3 DNA reads TGTGCCAGCAATGAGGGGGACATGAACACTGAAGCTTTCTTT. Protein: CASNEGDMNTEAFF.

Only a few counts were recorded for this clonotype. The chain employs TRBV12-3 or TRBV12-4 and TRBJ2-4; no definite D call. V was trimmed by 5 bases and J by 7 bases, leaving 6 bases between them. This CDR3 spans 11 amino acids. The CDR3 loop is CASSLGNIQYF. The CDR3 DNA sequence: TGTGCCAGCAGTCTCGGGAACATTCAGTACTTC.

Only a few counts were recorded for this clonotype. This chain links TRBV7-6 with TRBJ2-7; TRBD2 agrees at 8 bases. The V segment lost 5 bases and the J segment 4 bases; nucleotides outside the gene matches: 13. Germline V CDR1 and CDR2: SGHVS, FNYEAQ. This CDR3 has 16 amino acids. CDR3: CASSPQMREANYEQYF. DNA for the CDR3: TGTGCCAGCAGCCCCCAGATGCGGGAGGCCAATTACGAGCAGTACTTC.

This clonotype was seen a handful of times. The rearrangement uses TRBV6-4 and TRBJ2-3; no clear D gene. V lost 5 bases and J 4 bases, leaving 10 bases between the germline ends. Germline V gene sequence: CDR1 MRHNA, CDR2 SNTAGT. CDR3 size: 13 residues. CDR3 bases: TGTGCCAGCAGTAACGGGCACTCAGATACGCAGTATTTT. It codes for CASSNGHSDTQYF.

This clonotype was counted between two and nine times. This sequence joins TRBV27 and TRBJ1-6; 9 bases match TRBD1. CDR1 MNHEY and CDR2 SMNVEV come from the germline V gene (reference sequence). The CDR3 has 12 amino acids. Germline trimming cut 8 bases from V and 9 bases from J; bases unmatched to any gene: 2. The CDR3 coding sequence is TGTGCCAGCCAGACAGGGGGTTCACCCCTCCACTTT. It encodes CASQTGGSPLHF.

The chain joins TRBV6-5 to TRBJ2-1; tentative D call: TRBD2 (5 bases). CDR1 MNHEY and CDR2 SVGAGI come from the germline V gene. The CDR3 length is 15 residues. Trimming cost V 0 bases and J 6 bases, with 12 bases left between them. The CDR3 here is CASSYSKLVGNEQFF. In DNA, the CDR3 is TGTGCCAGCAGTTACTCGAAACTAGTGGGCAATGAGCAGTTCTTC.

V is TRBV4-3 and J is TRBJ1-1; D is unclear. The CDR3 extends over 14 amino acids. V shed 1 base and J shed 6 bases, with 12 bases lying between them. Germline lookup yields CDR1 LGHNA and CDR2 YSLEER. CDR3 in amino acids: CASSQGVGVSEAFF. CDR3 coding DNA: TGCGCCAGCAGCCAAGGAGTGGGTGTCTCTGAAGCTTTCTTT.

This clonotype appeared many times. The V call is TRBV2, the J call TRBJ1-1; 7 bases align to TRBD1. The V gene's germline CDR1 is SNHLY and CDR2 FYNNEI. The CDR3 length is 15 residues. V lost 2 bases to trimming and J lost 7 bases; unmatched junction nucleotides: 10. For the CDR3, the DNA is TGTGCCAGCAGTGAAAGGACAGGATCGTCATATGAAGCTTTCTTT. It codes for CASSERTGSSYEAFF.

This clonotype showed up many times. The chain uses TRBV21-1 and TRBJ2-7; TRBD2 was called by the table and not checked on the DNA. TRBV21-1 is listed as a pseudogene. The CDR3 is 16 amino acids. Here the CDR3 DNA reads TGTGCCAGCAGCAAAGCGTCAGGGCCCTTGCGCTACGAGCAGTACTTC. Encoded protein: CASSKASGPLRYEQYF.

The genes are TRBV5-5 and TRBJ2-2; D uncertain. The V end lost 0 bases, the J end lost 8 bases, and 8 bases lay between the germline ends. Germline CDR1 is SGHKS and CDR2 is YYEKEE (reference sequence). The length of the CDR3 is 13 residues. This CDR3 is CASSLEPSGELFF. The DNA for the CDR3 is TGTGCCAGCAGCTTGGAACCGTCTGGGGAGCTGTTTTTT.

This chain uses TRBV7-9 with TRBJ2-5; the D is unclear. The CDR3 consists of 11 residues. Trimming took 4 bases from V and 5 from J, leaving 5 bases between them. Germline CDR1 is SEHNR and CDR2 is FQNEAQ (reference sequence). CDR3 sequence: CASSSAETQYF. DNA of the CDR3: TGTGCCAGCAGCTCCGCGGAGACCCAGTACTTC.